Each of the 10 T cell receptor beta chains below was sequenced from the same sample in a study of blood T cell repertoires in COVID-19. The data were produced by immunoSEQ multiplex PCR, yet TCRdb's version contains in-frame clones alone and is incomplete. This table has just over 650,000 clones, around 89% appearing once. The sample taken for sequencing was peripheral blood. The source of these receptors is a woman between 18 and 29 years old with acute or convalescent COVID-19.

This clone was seen once. The genes are TRBV9 and TRBJ1-4; 11 bases are a match to TRBD1. The germline V gene encodes CDR1 SGDLS and CDR2 YYNGEE. V dropped 0 bases and J dropped 5; count of bases not matched to a gene: 6. The CDR3 contains 17 residues. The DNA of the CDR3 is TGTGCCAGCAGCGTAGACAGGACAGGGGGCGAGAATGAAAAACTGTTTTTT. It specifies CASSVDRTGGENEKLFF.

The genes are TRBV27 and TRBJ2-3, with D perhaps TRBD2 (6 bases). The V gene lost 2 bases and the J gene lost 2 bases, with 11 bases spanning the gap. Germline CDR1 is MNHEY and CDR2 is SMNVEV (reference sequence). CDR3 length equals 15 residues. CDR3: CASSLVRGFTDTQYF. CDR3 DNA sequence: TGTGCCAGCAGTTTAGTACGGGGGTTCACAGATACGCAGTATTTT.

This clone occurred a few times. The chain joins TRBV7-2 to TRBJ2-3; maybe TRBD2 (6 bases). The CDR3 covers 14 residues. V lost 0 bases and J lost 5, with 9 bases in between. Germline assignment: CDR1 SGHTA and CDR2 FQGNSA. The chain's CDR3 is CASSLAGGEDTQYF. The CDR3 bases are TGTGCCAGCAGCTTAGCGGGGGGAGAAGATACGCAGTATTTT.

J is TRBJ2-2 and V is TRBV5-6; possible D gene TRBD2, 6 bases. Trimming stripped 0 bases from V and 2 bases from J, with 14 bases between. The germline V gene encodes CDR1 SGHDT and CDR2 YYEEEE. This CDR3 comprises 17 residues. CDR3 sequence: CASSLAGDGPNTGELFF. The CDR3 DNA sequence: TGTGCCAGCAGCTTGGCGGGGGACGGCCCTAACACCGGGGAGCTGTTTTTT.

The V call is TRBV19, the J call TRBJ1-2; TRBD1 might be the D (6 bases). The CDR3 has 14 amino acids. Trimming cost V 4 bases and J 7 bases, with 16 bases left between them. Germline loops: CDR1 LNHDA, CDR2 SQIVND (reference sequence). The CDR3 nucleotides read TGTGCCAGTAGTACCGGACAGCCAACCGGTGGCTACACCTTC. It encodes CASSTGQPTGGYTF.

This chain uses TRBV18 with TRBJ1-1, with D tentatively TRBD1 (5 bases). Trimming stripped 4 bases from V and 7 bases from J, with 13 bases between. Germline loops: CDR1 KGHSH, CDR2 LQKENI. CDR3 length: 13 amino acids. The CDR3 region has the DNA TGTGCCAGCTCACGTCAGGGCGACCTTGAAGCTTTCTTT. This encodes CASSRQGDLEAFF.

The chain links TRBV30 to TRBJ2-2; a possible D gene is TRBD2 (5 bases). The CDR3 has 14 amino acids. The germline gives CDR1 GTSNPN, CDR2 SVGIG (reference sequence). V dropped 2 bases and J dropped 6 bases, with 13 bases sitting between them. The CDR3 spells CAWSPADLAGELFF. CDR3 bases: TGTGCCTGGAGTCCAGCGGACCTAGCCGGGGAGCTGTTTTTT. The variable domain in full, with the rest retrieved from reference TRBV30 and TRBJ2-2, is SQTIHQWPATLVQPVGSPLSLECTVEGTSNPNLYWYRQAAGRGLQLLFYSVGIGQISSEVPQNLSASRPQDRQFILSSKKLLLSDSGFYLCAWSPADLAGELFFGEGSRLTVL.

This chain uses TRBV5-1 with TRBJ1-4; 7 bases map to TRBD1. Germline CDR1 is SGHRS and CDR2 is YFSETQ. Trimming took 2 bases from V and 2 from J; bases not matched to a gene: 6. The CDR3 consists of 16 residues. The CDR3 sequence: CASSFGRGPTNEKLFF. The DNA for the CDR3 is TGCGCCAGCAGCTTTGGAAGGGGGCCCACTAATGAAAAACTGTTTTTT.

This rearrangement joins TRBV30 to TRBJ1-4; the D gene is possibly TRBD1 (6 bases). The germline V and J ends were trimmed by 4 bases and 8 bases, with 8 bases remaining between them. Germline V gene data show CDR1 as GTSNPN and CDR2 as SVGIG (reference sequence). The CDR3 has 11 amino acids. The CDR3 bases are TGTGCCTGGAACAGGGAAGAAAAACTGTTTTTT. Translated: CAWNREEKLFF.

The chain couples TRBV7-7 to TRBJ1-4, with a weak D call TRBD1 (5 bases). Germline V gene sequence: CDR1 SSHAT, CDR2 FNYEAQ (reference sequence). CDR3 size: 13 residues. V was cut by 5 bases and J by 8 bases, with 12 bases left in between. The CDR3 coding sequence is TGTGCCAGCAGCGCAGACGGGGGGGAAAAACTGTTTTTT. This codes for CASSADGGEKLFF.